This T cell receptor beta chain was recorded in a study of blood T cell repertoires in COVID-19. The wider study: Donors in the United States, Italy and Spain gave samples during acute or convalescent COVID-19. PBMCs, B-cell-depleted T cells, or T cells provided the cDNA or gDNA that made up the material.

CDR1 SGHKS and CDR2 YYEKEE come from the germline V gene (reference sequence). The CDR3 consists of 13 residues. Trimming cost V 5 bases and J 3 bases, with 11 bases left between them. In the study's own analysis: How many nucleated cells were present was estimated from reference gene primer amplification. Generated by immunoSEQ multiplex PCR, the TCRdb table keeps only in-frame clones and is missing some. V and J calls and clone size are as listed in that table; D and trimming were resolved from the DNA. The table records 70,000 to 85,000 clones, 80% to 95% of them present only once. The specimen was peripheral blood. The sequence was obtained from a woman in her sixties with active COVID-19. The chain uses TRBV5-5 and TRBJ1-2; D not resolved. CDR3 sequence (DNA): TGTGCCAGCAGTTCGGACTGGGACTATGGCTACACCTTC. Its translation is CASSSDWDYGYTF. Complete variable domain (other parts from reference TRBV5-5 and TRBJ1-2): DAGVTQSPTHLIKTRGQQVTLRCSPISGHKSVSWYQQVLGQGPQFIFQYYEKEERGRGNFPDRFSARQFPNYSSELNVNALLLGDSALYLCASSSDWDYGYTFGSGTRLTVV.